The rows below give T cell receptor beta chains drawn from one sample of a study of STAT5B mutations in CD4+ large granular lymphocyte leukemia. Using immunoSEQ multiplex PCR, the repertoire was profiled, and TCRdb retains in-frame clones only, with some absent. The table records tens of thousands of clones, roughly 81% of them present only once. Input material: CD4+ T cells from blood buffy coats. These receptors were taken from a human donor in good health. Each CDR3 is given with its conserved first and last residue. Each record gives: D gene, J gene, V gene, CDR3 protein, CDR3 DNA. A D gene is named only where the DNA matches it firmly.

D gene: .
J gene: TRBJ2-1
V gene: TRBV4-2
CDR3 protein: CASSQGGIAYNEQFF
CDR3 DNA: TGTGCCAGCAGCCAAGGAGGGATCGCCTACAATGAGCAGTTCTTC

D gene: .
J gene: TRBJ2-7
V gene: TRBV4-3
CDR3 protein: CASSQDGYEQYF
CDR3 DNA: TGCGCCAGCAGCCAAGACGGCTACGAGCAGTACTTC

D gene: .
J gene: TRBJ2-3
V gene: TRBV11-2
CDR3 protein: CASSLAGTSTDTQYF
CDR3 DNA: TGTGCCAGCAGCTTAGCGGGCACTAGCACAGATACGCAGTATTTT

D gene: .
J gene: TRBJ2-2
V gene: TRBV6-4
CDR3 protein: CASQIDFSAGELFF
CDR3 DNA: TGTGCCAGCCAGATAGACTTTTCGGCCGGGGAGCTGTTTTTT

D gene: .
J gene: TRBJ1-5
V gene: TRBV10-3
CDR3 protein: CAIREGNQPQHF
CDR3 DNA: TGTGCCATCAGGGAGGGTAATCAGCCCCAGCATTTT

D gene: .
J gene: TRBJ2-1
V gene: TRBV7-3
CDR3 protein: CASSLTPGDFYNEQFF
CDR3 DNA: TGTGCCAGCAGCTTAACGCCTGGAGATTTCTACAATGAGCAGTTCTTC

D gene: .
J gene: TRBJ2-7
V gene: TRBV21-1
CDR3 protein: CASSKVMTDRGFYEQYF
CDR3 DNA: TGTGCCAGCAGCAAAGTTATGACGGACAGGGGATTTTACGAGCAGTACTTC

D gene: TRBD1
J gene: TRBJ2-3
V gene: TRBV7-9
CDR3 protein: CASSLTGGGPDTQYF
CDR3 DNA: TGTGCCAGCAGCTTGACAGGGGGCGGTCCAGATACGCAGTATTTT

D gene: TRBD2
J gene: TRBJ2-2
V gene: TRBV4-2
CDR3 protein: CASSQYMPSGRAHTGELFF
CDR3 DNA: TGTGCCAGCAGCCAATACATGCCTAGCGGGAGGGCCCACACCGGGGAGCTGTTTTTT

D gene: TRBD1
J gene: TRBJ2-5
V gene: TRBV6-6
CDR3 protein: CASSTRDRIPETQYF
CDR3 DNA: TGTGCCAGCAGTACTCGGGACAGGATTCCAGAGACCCAGTACTTC

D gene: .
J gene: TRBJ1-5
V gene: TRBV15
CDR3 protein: CATSRDWERPPNQPQHF
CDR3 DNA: TGTGCCACCAGCAGAGATTGGGAGAGGCCCCCAAATCAGCCCCAGCATTTT

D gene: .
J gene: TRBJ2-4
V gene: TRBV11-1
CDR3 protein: CASSFGFKNIQYF
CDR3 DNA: TGTGCCAGCAGCTTTGGCTTCAAGAACATTCAGTACTTC

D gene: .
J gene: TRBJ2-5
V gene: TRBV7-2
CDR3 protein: CASSSGNGEAGETQYF
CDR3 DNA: TGTGCCAGCAGCTCGGGGAATGGCGAGGCAGGAGAGACCCAGTACTTC

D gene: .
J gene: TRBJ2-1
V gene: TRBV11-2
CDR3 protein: CASSPTGYNEQFF
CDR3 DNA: TGTGCCAGCAGCCCGACCGGGTACAATGAGCAGTTCTTC

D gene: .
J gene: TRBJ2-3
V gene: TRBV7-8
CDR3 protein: CASSPPRADTQYF
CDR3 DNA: TGTGCCAGCAGCCCACCCAGGGCAGATACGCAGTATTTT